The rows below give T cell receptor beta chains drawn from one sample of a study of response to subunit inactivated influenza vaccine. TCRdb analysed the RT-PCR reads with MiXCR anew, one entry per CDR3 protein. The repertoire has roughly 500,000 distinct CDR3 sequences, 15% to 20% of them found once; the top ten carry 2.5% to 3.5%. The sequencing here drew on CD4+ T cells sorted from PBMCs, taken less than 30 months after vaccination. The receptor source for this set is a man aged 50 to 69 who received an inactivated influenza vaccine. Each CDR3 is given with its conserved first and last residue. Some rows have no size entry. The others give once, few or many, or a class for an expanded clone.

len	j_gene	v_gene	abundance	CDR3aa
14	TRBJ2-5	TRBV24-1	few	CATSGEDRGETQYF
10	TRBJ2-1	TRBV29-1	many	CSVARNEQFF
15	TRBJ2-7	TRBV20-1	few	CSALAGVLNLYEQYF
14	TRBJ2-2	TRBV5-1	NA	CASHRGFNTGELFF
17	TRBJ1-3	TRBV5-1	NA	CASSLMEVQNSGNTIYF
13	TRBJ1-1	TRBV14	once	CASSQRVDTEAFF
16	TRBJ1-1	TRBV20-1	few	CSARPSGVLRNTEAFF
12	TRBJ2-7	TRBV2	NA	CASSEGLGQQYF
14	TRBJ1-4	TRBV20-1	many	CSAQDGSTNEKLFF
15	TRBJ2-2	TRBV5-6	NA	CASSLRGEGTGELFF
15	TRBJ2-7	TRBV12-3/TRBV12-4	NA	CASSRGTGLSYEQYF
16	TRBJ2-1	TRBV7-6	few	CASSLDDRDFYNEQFF
14	TRBJ2-1	TRBV20-1	NA	CSAPTSGTYNEQFF
12	TRBJ2-2	TRBV6-5	NA	CASGGGGGELFF
17	TRBJ2-7	TRBV6-1	NA	CASSRIPTSGTPYEQYF
12	TRBJ1-2	TRBV7-8	few	CASSGWADGYTF
16	TRBJ2-4	TRBV6-4	once	CASKGRRQGALNIQYF
12	TRBJ1-1	TRBV28	NA	CASSPLTGLVFF
14	TRBJ2-7	TRBV7-9	NA	CASSWDRRQGEQYF
11	TRBJ2-7	TRBV20-1	few	CSARDAPVDVF
16	TRBJ2-1	TRBV20-1	NA	CCAIEPLGLEYNEQFF
14	TRBJ2-6	TRBV29-1	few	CSVALASGANVLTF
13	TRBJ2-1	TRBV20-1	NA	CSARVSLRNEQFF
15	TRBJ1-4	TRBV20-1	NA	CSARGVIGVGEKLFF
14	TRBJ1-2	TRBV20-1	NA	CSARDQGGWYGYTF
14	TRBJ2-5	TRBV7-2	NA	CASTTRGTQETQYF
15	TRBJ2-3	TRBV7-9	NA	CASSRVGPSTDTQYF
12	TRBJ1-2	TRBV20-1	once	CSARQANYGYTF
14	TRBJ2-5	TRBV5-5	NA	CASSARTVQETQYF
14	TRBJ1-4	TRBV20-1	few	CSARPGQGGEKLFF
15	TRBJ2-2	TRBV20-1	NA	CSASATSGSSGELFF
14	TRBJ2-7	TRBV20-1	NA	CSARDQSGYHEQYF
15	TRBJ2-7	TRBV9	NA	CASSPEGGLVYEQYF
12	TRBJ1-2	TRBV29-1	NA	CSVERTGRGYTF
16	TRBJ1-2	TRBV4-3	NA	CASSYGPGQGVSGYTF
14	TRBJ1-1	TRBV7-9	few	CASSWGTGNTEAFF
14	TRBJ2-5	TRBV5-3	NA	CARSLSRGAETQYF
14	TRBJ2-1	TRBV2	NA	CASSVVPSGNEQFF
17	TRBJ2-1	TRBV6-5	NA	CASSSFFRGDPYNEQFF
13	TRBJ2-1	TRBV25-1	many	CASSRTGVNEQFF
13	TRBJ2-5	TRBV5-1	NA	CASSPDRPETQYF
18	TRBJ2-4	TRBV5-6	NA	CASSTGTSGSKGKNIQYF
14	TRBJ2-2	TRBV27	NA	CASSLLYYTGELVF
16	TRBJ2-7	TRBV12-3/TRBV12-4	many	CASTLSPGDLTYEQYF
16	TRBJ2-7	TRBV28	many	CASSSFSGQLLYEQYF
16	TRBJ2-3	TRBV5-1	few	CASSLLGAERTDTQYF
10	TRBJ2-3	TRBV29-1	NA	CSVQYDTQYF